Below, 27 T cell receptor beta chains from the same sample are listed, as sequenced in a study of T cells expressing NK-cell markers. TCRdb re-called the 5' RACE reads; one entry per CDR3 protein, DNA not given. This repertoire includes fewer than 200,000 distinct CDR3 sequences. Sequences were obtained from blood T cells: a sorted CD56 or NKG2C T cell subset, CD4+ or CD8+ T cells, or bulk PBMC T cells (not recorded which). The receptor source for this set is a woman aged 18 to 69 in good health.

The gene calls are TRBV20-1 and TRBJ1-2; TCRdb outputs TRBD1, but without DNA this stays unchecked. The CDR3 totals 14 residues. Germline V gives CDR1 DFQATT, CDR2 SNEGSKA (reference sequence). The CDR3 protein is CSATGTGGHYGYTF.

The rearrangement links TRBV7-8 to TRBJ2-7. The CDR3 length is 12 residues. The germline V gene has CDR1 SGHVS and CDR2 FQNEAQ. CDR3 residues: CASSFPAREQYF.

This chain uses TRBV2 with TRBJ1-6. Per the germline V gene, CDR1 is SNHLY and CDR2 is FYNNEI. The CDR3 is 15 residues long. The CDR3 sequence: CASSESRRGNSPLHF.

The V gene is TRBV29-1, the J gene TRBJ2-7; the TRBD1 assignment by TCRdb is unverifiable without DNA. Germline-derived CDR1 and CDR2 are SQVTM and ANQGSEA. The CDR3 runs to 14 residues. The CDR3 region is CSASGQAGGYEQYF.

CDR3 loop: CASSYQSWGSGRKSEQYF. The gene calls are TRBV6-5 and TRBJ2-7; TCRdb designates TRBD2, a call that cannot be tested without DNA. The CDR3 spans 18 residues. Germline V gene sequence: CDR1 MNHEY, CDR2 SVGAGI.

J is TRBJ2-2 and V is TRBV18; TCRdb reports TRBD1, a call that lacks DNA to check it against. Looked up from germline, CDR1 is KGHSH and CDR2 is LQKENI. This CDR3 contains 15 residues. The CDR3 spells CASSPPQGGPGELFF.

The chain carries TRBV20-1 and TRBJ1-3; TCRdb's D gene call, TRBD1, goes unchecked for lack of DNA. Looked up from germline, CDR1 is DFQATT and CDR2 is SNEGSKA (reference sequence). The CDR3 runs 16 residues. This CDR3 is CSARVFGTSSGNTIYF.

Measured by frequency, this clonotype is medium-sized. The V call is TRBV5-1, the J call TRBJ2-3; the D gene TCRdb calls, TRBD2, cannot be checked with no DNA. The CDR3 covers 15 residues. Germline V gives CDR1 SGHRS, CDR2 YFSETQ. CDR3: CASSFRGGASDTQYF.

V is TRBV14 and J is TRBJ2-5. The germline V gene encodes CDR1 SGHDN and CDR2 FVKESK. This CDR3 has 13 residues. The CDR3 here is CASSRQNQETQYF.

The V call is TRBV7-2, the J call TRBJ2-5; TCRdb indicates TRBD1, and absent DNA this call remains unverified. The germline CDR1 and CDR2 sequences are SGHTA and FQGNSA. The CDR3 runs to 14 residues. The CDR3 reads CASRGRTVQETQYF. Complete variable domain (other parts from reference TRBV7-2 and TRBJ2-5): GAGVSQSPSNKVTEKGKDVELRCDPISGHTALYWYRQSLGQGLEFLIYFQGNSAPDKSGLPSDRFSAERTGGSVSTLTIQRTQQEDSAVYLCASRGRTVQETQYFGPGTRLLVL.

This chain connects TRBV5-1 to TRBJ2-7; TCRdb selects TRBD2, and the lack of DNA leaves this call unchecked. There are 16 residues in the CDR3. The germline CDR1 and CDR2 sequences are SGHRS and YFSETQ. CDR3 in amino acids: CASSLPGTSGGSEQYF.

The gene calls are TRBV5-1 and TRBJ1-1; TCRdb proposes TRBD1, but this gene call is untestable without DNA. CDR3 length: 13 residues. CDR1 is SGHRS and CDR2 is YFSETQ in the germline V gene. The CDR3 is CASSWTGRSEAFF.

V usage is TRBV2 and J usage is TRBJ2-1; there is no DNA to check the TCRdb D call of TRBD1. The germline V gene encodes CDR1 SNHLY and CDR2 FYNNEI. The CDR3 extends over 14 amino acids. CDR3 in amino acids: CASSGFGTGLEQFF. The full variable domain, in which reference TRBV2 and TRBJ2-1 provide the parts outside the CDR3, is EPEVTQTPSHQVTQMGQEVILRCVPISNHLYFYWYRQILGQKVEFLVSFYNNEISEKSEIFDDQFSVERPDGSNFTLKIRSTKLEDSAMYFCASSGFGTGLEQFFGPGTRLTVL.

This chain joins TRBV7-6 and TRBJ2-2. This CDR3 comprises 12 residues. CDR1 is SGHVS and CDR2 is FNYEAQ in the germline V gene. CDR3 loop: CASSPRTGELFF. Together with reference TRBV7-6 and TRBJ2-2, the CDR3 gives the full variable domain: GAGVSQSPRYKVTKRGQDVALRCDPISGHVSLYWYRQALGQGPEFLTYFNYEAQQDKSGLPNDRFSAERPEGSISTLTIQRTEQRDSAMYRCASSPRTGELFFGEGSRLTVL.

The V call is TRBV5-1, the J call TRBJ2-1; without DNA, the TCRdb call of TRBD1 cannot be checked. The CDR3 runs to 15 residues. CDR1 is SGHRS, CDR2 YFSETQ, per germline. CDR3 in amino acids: CASSLAGGEYNEQFF.

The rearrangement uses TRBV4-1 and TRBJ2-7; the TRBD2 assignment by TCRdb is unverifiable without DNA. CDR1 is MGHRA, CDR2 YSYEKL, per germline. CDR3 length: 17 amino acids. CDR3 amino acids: CASSQGLSGTMGAEQYF.

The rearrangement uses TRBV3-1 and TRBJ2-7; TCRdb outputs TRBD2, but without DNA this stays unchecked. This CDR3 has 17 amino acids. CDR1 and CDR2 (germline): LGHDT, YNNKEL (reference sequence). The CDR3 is CASSQGLGLAGDHEQYF.

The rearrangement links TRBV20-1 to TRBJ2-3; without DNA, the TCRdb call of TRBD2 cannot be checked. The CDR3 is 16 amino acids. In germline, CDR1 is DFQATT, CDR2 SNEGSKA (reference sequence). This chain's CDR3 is CSATQLVGSSTDTQYF.

Here the CDR3 reads CASSPQTGEVGTQYF. This chain uses TRBV28 with TRBJ2-5; TCRdb calls TRBD1, which cannot be checked without DNA. Germline CDR1 MDHEN, CDR2 SYDVKM. The length of the CDR3 is 15 residues.

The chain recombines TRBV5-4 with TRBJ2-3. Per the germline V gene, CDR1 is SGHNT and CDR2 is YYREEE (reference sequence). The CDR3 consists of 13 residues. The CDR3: CASSGAPTDTQYF. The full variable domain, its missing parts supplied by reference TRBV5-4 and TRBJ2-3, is ETGVTQSPTHLIKTRGQQVTLRCSSQSGHNTVSWYQQALGQGPQFIFQYYREEENGRGNFPPRFSGLQFPNYSSELNVNALELDDSALYLCASSGAPTDTQYFGPGTRLTVL.

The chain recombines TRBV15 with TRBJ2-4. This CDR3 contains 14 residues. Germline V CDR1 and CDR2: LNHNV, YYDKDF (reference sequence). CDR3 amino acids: CATSRELAKNIQYF.

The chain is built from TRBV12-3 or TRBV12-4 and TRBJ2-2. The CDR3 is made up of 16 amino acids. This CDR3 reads CASSPVSRIDTGELFF.

CDR3 loop: CASRAATYEQYF. V gene TRBV7-2 combines with J gene TRBJ2-7. In germline, CDR1 is SGHTA, CDR2 FQGNSA. The CDR3 totals 12 residues.

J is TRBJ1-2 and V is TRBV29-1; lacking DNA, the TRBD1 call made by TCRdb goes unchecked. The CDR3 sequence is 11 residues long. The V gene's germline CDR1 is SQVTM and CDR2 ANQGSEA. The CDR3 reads CSVVSGNGYTF.

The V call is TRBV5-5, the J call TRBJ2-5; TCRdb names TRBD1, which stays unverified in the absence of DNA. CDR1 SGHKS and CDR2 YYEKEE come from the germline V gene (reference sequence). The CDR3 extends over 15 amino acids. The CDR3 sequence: CASRNLRGGGETQYF.

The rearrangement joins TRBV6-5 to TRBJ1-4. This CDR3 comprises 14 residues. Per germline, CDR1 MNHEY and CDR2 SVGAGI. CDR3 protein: CASSYSRRYEKLFF.

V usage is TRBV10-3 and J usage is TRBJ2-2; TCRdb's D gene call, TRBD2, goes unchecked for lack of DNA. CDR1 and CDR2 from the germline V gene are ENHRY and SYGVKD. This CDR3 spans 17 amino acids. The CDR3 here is CAISETSGRVDTGELFF.